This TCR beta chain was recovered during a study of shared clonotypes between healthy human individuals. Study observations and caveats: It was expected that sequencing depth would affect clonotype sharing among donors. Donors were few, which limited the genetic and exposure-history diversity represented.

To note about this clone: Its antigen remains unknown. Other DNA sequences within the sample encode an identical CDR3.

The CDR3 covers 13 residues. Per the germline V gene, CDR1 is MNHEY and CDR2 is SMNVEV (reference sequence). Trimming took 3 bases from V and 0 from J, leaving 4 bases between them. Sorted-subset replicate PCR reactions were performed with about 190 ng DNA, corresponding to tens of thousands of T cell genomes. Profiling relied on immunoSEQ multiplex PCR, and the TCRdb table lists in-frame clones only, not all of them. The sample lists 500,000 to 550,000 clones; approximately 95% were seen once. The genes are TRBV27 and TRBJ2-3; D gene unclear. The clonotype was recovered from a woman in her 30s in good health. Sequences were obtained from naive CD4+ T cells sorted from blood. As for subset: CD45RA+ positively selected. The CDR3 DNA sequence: TGTGCCAGCAGTTTTTTAAGCACAGATACGCAGTATTTT. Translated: CASSFLSTDTQYF.